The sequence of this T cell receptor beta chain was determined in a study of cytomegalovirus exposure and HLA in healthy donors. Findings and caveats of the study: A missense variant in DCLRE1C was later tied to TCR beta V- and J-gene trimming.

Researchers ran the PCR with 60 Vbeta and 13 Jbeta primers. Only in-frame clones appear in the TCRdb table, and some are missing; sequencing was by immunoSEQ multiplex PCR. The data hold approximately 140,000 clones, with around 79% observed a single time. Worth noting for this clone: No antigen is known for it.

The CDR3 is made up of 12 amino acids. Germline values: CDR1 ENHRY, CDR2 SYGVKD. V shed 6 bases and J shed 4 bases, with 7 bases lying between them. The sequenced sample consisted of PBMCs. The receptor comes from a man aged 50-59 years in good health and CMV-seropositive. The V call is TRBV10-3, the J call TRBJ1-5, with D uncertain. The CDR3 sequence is CAIREPNQPQHF. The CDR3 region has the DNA TGTGCCATCAGGGAGCCGAATCAGCCCCAGCATTTT.